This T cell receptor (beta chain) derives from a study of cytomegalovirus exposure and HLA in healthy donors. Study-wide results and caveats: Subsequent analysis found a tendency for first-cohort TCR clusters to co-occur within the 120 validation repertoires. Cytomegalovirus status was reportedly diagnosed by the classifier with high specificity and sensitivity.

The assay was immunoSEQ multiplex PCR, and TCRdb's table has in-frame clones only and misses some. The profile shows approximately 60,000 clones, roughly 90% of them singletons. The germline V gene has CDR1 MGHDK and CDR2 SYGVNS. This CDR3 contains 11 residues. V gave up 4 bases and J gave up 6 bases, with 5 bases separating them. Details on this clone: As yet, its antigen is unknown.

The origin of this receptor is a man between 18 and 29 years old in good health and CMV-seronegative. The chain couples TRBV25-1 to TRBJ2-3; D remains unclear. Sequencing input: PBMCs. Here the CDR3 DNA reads TGTGCCAGCAGTGTATCTGATACGCAGTATTTT. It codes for CASSVSDTQYF. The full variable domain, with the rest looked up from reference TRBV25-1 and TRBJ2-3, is EADIYQTPRYLVIGTGKKITLECSQTMGHDKMYWYQQDPGMELHLIHYSYGVNSTEKGDLSSESTVSRIRTEHFPLTLESARPSHTSQYLCASSVSDTQYFGPGTRLTVL.